This T cell receptor (beta chain) was retrieved from a study of long-term antiretroviral therapy in people with HIV. Overall study findings and caveats: Compared with controls, HIV repertoires showed narrower CDR3 length ranges. Unavailable data included ART adherence, viral resistance and therapy changes (switches in treatment).

Participants living with HIV all received treatment in the United States. Remarks on this clone: Its matching antigen is unknown.

Running of the v3.0 immunoSEQ assay took place at survey level. Sequencing aimed at about 35,000-55,000 T-cell genomes per sample. TCRdb's copy holds only in-frame clones and misses some; the assay was immunoSEQ multiplex PCR. The sample lists fewer than 20,000 clones, 70% to 90% occurring once. Germline V gene lookup returns CDR1 SGHRS and CDR2 YFSETQ. The CDR3 is made up of 14 amino acids. The V end was cut by 3 bases, the J end by 0 bases, with 8 bases between. The TCR comes from a woman between 18 and 29 years old with HIV. The chain has TRBV5-1 and TRBJ2-3; tentatively, D is TRBD2 (6 bases). The material sequenced was unsorted PBMCs, taken 0.6 years after starting antiretroviral therapy. The CDR3 loop is CASSSLASTDTQYF. The CDR3, as DNA: TGCGCCAGCAGCTCCCTAGCGAGCACAGATACGCAGTATTTT.